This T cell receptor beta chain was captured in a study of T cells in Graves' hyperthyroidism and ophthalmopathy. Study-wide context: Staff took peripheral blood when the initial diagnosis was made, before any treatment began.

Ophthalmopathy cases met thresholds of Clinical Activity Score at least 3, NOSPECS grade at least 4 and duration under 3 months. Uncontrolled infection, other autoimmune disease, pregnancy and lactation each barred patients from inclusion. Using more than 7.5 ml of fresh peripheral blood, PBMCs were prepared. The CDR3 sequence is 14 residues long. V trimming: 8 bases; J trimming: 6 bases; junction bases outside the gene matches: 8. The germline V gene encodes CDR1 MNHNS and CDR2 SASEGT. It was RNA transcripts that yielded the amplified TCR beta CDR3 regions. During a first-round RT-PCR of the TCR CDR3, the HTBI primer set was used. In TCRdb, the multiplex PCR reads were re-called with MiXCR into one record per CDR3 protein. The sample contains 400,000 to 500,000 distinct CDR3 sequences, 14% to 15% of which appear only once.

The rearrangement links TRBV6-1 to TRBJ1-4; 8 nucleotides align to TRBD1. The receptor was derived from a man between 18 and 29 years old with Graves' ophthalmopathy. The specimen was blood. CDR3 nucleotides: TGTGCCAGCGGCAGACAGGGGTGGGATGAAAAACTGTTTTTT. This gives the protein CASGRQGWDEKLFF.